These 24 T cell receptor beta chains were all obtained from the same sample, sequenced in a study of T cells after posttransplantation cyclophosphamide. Generated by immunoSEQ multiplex PCR, the TCRdb table keeps only in-frame clones and is missing some. The repertoire consists of 25,000 or so clones, with more than 75% occurring once and the leading ten covering around 6.6%. The sample was PBMCs. The receptors shown here come from a woman aged 55-70 years with a blood cancer, CMV-positive, and with a related stem cell donor.

V gene TRBV25-1 combines with J gene TRBJ2-5; possibly TRBD2 for D (6 bases). The J call is uncertain, as TRBJ2-7 better fits the DNA end. This CDR3 has 12 amino acids. Germline V CDR1 and CDR2: MGHDK, SYGVNS. DNA for the CDR3: TGTGCCAGCAGTATCACTAGCAGCGAGCAGTACTTC. Its protein is CASSITSSEQYF.

In this sample, this clone turned up once. The genes are TRBV2 and TRBJ2-1; 9 bases line up with TRBD2. From germline, CDR1 is SNHLY and CDR2 FYNNEI. The CDR3 loop spans 14 amino acids. V lost 2 bases to trimming and J lost 10 bases; unmatched junction nucleotides: 6. CDR3 nucleotide sequence: TGTGCCAGCAGTGAATTGGGACTAGCTGCCGAGCAGTTCTTC. It is translated as CASSELGLAAEQFF.

This sequence joins TRBV10-2 and TRBJ2-5; 7 bases line up with TRBD1. Unmatched junction bases numbered 6, after V lost 4 bases and J lost 7 bases. The CDR3 is 13 residues long. Germline values: CDR1 WSHSY, CDR2 SAAADI. CDR3 loop: CASSGTAGGTQYF. CDR3 nucleotides: TGCGCCAGCAGTGGAACCGCAGGGGGGACCCAGTACTTC.

This chain links TRBV27 with TRBJ1-2; D is perhaps TRBD1 (5 bases). Deletions cut 1 base from V and 2 bases from J, with 11 bases between. The CDR3 is 15 amino acids. Germline CDR1 MNHEY, CDR2 SMNVEV (reference sequence). The CDR3 bases are TGTGCCAGCAGTTTATTCCCAGGGAGGAACTATGGCTACACCTTC. The encoded protein is CASSLFPGRNYGYTF.

The rearrangement uses TRBV5-1 and TRBJ1-1, with 9 nucleotides matching TRBD1. The junction had 8 bases not matched to a gene; V was cut back by 4 bases and J by 4 bases. The CDR3 is 15 amino acids. Germline CDR1 SGHRS, CDR2 YFSETQ. The CDR3 here is CASSLSPGQGTEAFF. The CDR3, as DNA: TGCGCCAGCAGCCTCTCCCCGGGACAGGGCACTGAAGCTTTCTTT.

This rearrangement joins TRBV7-3 to TRBJ1-2; D remains unclear. Germline CDR1 reads SGHTA; CDR2 reads FQGTGA. V lost 3 bases to trimming and J lost 1 base, with 6 bases between them. The CDR3 loop spans 13 amino acids. The CDR3 DNA reads TGTGCCAGCAGCTTTGCCAGTAACTATGGCTACACCTTC. Translating it yields CASSFASNYGYTF.

This clone has a handful of counts. CDR3 loop: CASAPRQGRMAEAFF. The DNA of the CDR3 is TGTGCCAGCGCCCCCCGACAGGGAAGGATGGCTGAAGCTTTCTTT. This rearrangement joins TRBV2 to TRBJ1-1; 7 bases agree with TRBD1. This CDR3 is 15 amino acids long. Germline CDR1 and CDR2: SNHLY and FYNNEI. Germline trimming cut 8 bases from V and 6 bases from J; bases unmatched to any gene: 15.

The chain recombines TRBV18 with TRBJ2-7; TRBD2 matches 7 bases. The length of the CDR3 is 16 residues. V dropped 1 base and J dropped 2; count of bases not matched to a gene: 8. Looked up from germline, CDR1 is KGHSH and CDR2 is LQKENI. The chain's CDR3 is CASSPLSASGTYEQYF. CDR3 DNA: TGTGCCAGCTCACCACTGTCTGCTAGCGGAACCTACGAGCAGTACTTC.

The chain carries TRBV27 and TRBJ2-3; a weak D match, TRBD1 (6 bases). V was cut by 4 bases and J by 4 bases, with 18 bases left in between. This CDR3 comprises 16 residues. Germline V gene data show CDR1 as MNHEY and CDR2 as SMNVEV (reference sequence). CDR3: CASSSLGGAVADTQYF. The DNA for the CDR3 is TGTGCCAGCAGTTCCCTAGGGGGAGCAGTTGCAGATACGCAGTATTTT.

This clone was observed once. The chain is built from TRBV6-6 and TRBJ1-2; D is unclear. Trimming stripped 6 bases from V and 3 bases from J, with 11 bases between. CDR1 and CDR2 (germline): MNHNY, SVGAGI (reference sequence). CDR3 length: 13 residues. The CDR3 DNA reads as TGTGCCAGCAGGACGACCGGGGACTATGGCTACACCTTC. It is translated as CASRTTGDYGYTF.

The CDR3 DNA sequence: TGTGCCAGCAGCCCCCCCTGGCTAGAGAGCACAGATACGCAGTATTTT. Amino acids: CASSPPWLESTDTQYF. The chain carries TRBV13 and TRBJ2-3; D is undetermined. The germline CDR1 and CDR2 sequences are PRHDT and FYEKMQ (reference sequence). The ends were cut back, 5 bases at V and 0 bases at J, with 15 bases in the middle. The CDR3 contains 16 residues.

The V call is TRBV11-2, the J call TRBJ2-5, with D unresolved. Germline V CDR1 and CDR2: SGHAT, FQNNGV. The CDR3 is 13 amino acids. V was pared by 3 bases and J by 3 bases, with 8 bases between. The CDR3 reads CASSFMSEETQYF. The DNA of the CDR3 is TGTGCCAGCAGCTTTATGTCTGAAGAGACCCAGTACTTC. Together with reference TRBV11-2 and TRBJ2-5, the CDR3 gives the full variable domain: EAGVAQSPRYKIIEKRQSVAFWCNPISGHATLYWYQQILGQGPKLLIQFQNNGVVDDSQLPKDRFSAERLKGVDSTLKIQPAKLEDSAVYLCASSFMSEETQYFGPGTRLLVL.

This clone appeared a single time. The V call is TRBV19, the J call TRBJ1-1, with a weak D call TRBD1 (5 bases). This CDR3 contains 16 residues. Per germline, CDR1 LNHDA and CDR2 SQIVND (reference sequence). Trimming left V 6 bases short and J 4 bases short, with 21 bases between. The CDR3 spells CASSKNFGGLGTEAFF. As DNA, the CDR3 is TGTGCCAGTAGCAAAAACTTCGGGGGGTTGGGCACTGAAGCTTTCTTT.

CDR3 bases: TGTGCCTGGAGTGTACAGGGGAAGTTTTCCTTTGAGACCCAGTACTTC. This translates into CAWSVQGKFSFETQYF. V usage is TRBV30 and J usage is TRBJ2-5; 7 nucleotides agree with TRBD1. The CDR3 runs to 16 residues. The germline CDR1 and CDR2 sequences are GTSNPN and SVGIG (reference sequence). J gave up 5 bases and V 0 bases, and 12 bases lay outside the gene matches.

This clone was recorded once. The chain employs TRBV7-6 and TRBJ2-7; TRBD1 agrees at 9 bases. The CDR3 totals 13 residues. Germline V gene data show CDR1 as SGHVS and CDR2 as FNYEAQ. After removal of 6 bases from V and 7 bases from J, the junction contained 7 bases not matched to a gene. CDR3 loop: CASSNRGRREQYF. The CDR3 DNA sequence: TGTGCCAGCAGTAACAGGGGGCGGAGGGAGCAGTACTTC.

V usage is TRBV30 and J usage is TRBJ2-3, with 8 nucleotides matching TRBD2. Germline CDR1 reads GTSNPN; CDR2 reads SVGIG (reference sequence). The CDR3 has 14 amino acids. The J segment lost 0 bases and the V segment lost 3 bases, leaving 2 bases of the junction unmatched. The CDR3 DNA sequence: TGTGCCTGGAGAACTAGCGGTAGCACAGATACGCAGTATTTT. Its translation: CAWRTSGSTDTQYF.

The chain employs TRBV4-2 and TRBJ2-7; D is unclear. Germline values: CDR1 LGHNA, CDR2 YNFKEQ. The V end lost 3 bases, the J end lost 2 bases, and 11 bases lay between the germline ends. The CDR3 extends over 14 amino acids. CDR3 bases: TGTGCCAGCAGCCAGGCTAGGTTAGCCTACGAGCAGTACTTC. Translated, it gives CASSQARLAYEQYF.

The chain couples TRBV7-2 to TRBJ2-1; 12 nucleotides align to TRBD2. CDR3 length equals 16 residues. J was trimmed by 7 bases and V by 5 bases; bases with no gene match: 9. The germline CDR1 and CDR2 sequences are SGHTA and FQGNSA. CDR3 coding DNA: TGTGCCAGCAGCACTCGACTAGCGGGAGTAAGGAATGAGCAGTTCTTC. Translating it yields CASSTRLAGVRNEQFF.

This clone has just one count. The chain recombines TRBV19 with TRBJ2-2; 12 bases line up with TRBD2. Germline V gene lookup returns CDR1 LNHDA and CDR2 SQIVND (reference sequence). The length of the CDR3 is 17 residues. Trimming removed 3 bases from V and 0 bases from J; junction bases left unmatched: 2. The CDR3 nucleotides are TGTGCCAGTAGTATTGGACTAGCGGGAACGAACACCGGGGAGCTGTTTTTT. Its protein is CASSIGLAGTNTGELFF.

The chain uses TRBV6-7 and TRBJ2-3; TRBD1 agrees at 7 bases. TRBV6-7 is an ORF; its function is uncertain. The CDR3 contains 15 residues. The ends lost 10 bases at V and 1 base at J; junction bases unmatched: 11. CDR3 amino acids: CATHEGAYCTDTQYF. In nucleotides, the CDR3 is TGTGCCACCCACGAGGGGGCCTATTGCACAGATACGCAGTATTTT.

The CDR3 loop is CASSTMDRQRESQYF. The CDR3 coding sequence is TGTGCCAGCAGCACGATGGACAGACAGCGGGAATCGCAGTACTTC. V gene TRBV5-6 combines with J gene TRBJ2-7; D perhaps matches TRBD2 (7 bases). CDR3 size: 15 residues. Germline assignment: CDR1 SGHDT and CDR2 YYEEEE. V gave up 4 bases and J gave up 9 bases, with 23 bases separating them. Full variable domain (outside the CDR3, taken from reference TRBV5-6 and TRBJ2-7): DAGVTQSPTHLIKTRGQQVTLRCSPKSGHDTVSWYQQALGQGPQFIFQYYEEEERQRGNFPDRFSGHQFPNYSSELNVNALLLGDSALYLCASSTMDRQRESQYFGPGTRLTVT.

The rearrangement links TRBV11-2 to TRBJ2-7; TRBD2 is a possible D gene (5 bases). Per the germline V gene, CDR1 is SGHAT and CDR2 is FQNNGV. This CDR3 is built from 15 residues. Between the trimmed V and J ends, which lost 2 bases and 0 bases, there was a span of 11 bases. The CDR3 region has the DNA TGTGCCAGCAGCTTAAGCAGCGGCCACTCCTACGAGCAGTACTTC. Translating gives CASSLSSGHSYEQYF.

V gene TRBV30 combines with J gene TRBJ2-5; TRBD2 might be the D (6 bases). V was trimmed by 2 bases and J by 5 bases, leaving 9 bases between them. CDR3 length: 12 amino acids. CDR1 is GTSNPN, CDR2 SVGIG, per germline (reference sequence). The CDR3 DNA is TGTGCCTGGAGTCTCGGGGGTGAGACCCAGTACTTC. It yields the protein CAWSLGGETQYF.

This clone was recorded once. CDR3 sequence (DNA): TGTGCCAGCTCACTTACTAGCGGGAGTTCCTACGAGCAGTACTTC. Translating gives CASSLTSGSSYEQYF. The chain employs TRBV18 and TRBJ2-7; 11 positions match TRBD2. With V trimmed by 4 bases and J by 1 base, 3 bases remained unmatched. Per germline, CDR1 KGHSH and CDR2 LQKENI. This CDR3 region has 15 residues.